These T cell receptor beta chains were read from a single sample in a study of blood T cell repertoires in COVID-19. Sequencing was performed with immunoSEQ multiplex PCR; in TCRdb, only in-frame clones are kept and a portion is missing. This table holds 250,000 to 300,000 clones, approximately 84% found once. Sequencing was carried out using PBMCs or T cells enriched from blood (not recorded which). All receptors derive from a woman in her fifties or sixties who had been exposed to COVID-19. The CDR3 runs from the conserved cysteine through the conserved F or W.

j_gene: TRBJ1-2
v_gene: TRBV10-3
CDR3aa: CAIRETGGNGYTF

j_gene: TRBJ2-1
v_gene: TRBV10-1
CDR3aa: CASSDRGRNEQFF

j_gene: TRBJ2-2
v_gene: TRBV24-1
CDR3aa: CATSNQHRGTRELFF

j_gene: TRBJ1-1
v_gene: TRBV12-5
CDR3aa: CASGRSTGALSNTEAFF

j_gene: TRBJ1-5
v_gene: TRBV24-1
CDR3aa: CATSEASGLSNQPQHF

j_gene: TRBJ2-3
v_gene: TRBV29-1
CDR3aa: CSARGGPDTQYF

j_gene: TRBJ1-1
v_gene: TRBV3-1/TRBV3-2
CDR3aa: CASSQVTGGNTEAFF

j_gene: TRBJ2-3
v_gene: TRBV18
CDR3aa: CASSGLLTDTQYF

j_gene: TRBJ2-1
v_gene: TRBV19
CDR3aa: CASRSGGDFSEQFF

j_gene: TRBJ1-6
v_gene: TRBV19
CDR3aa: CASSTLQGNLHF

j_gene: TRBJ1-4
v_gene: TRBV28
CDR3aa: CASSLMGAPTNEKLFF

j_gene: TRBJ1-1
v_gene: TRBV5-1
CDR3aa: CASSRGNTEAFF

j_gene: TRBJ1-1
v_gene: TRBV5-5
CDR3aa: CASSTQGGSVGTEAFF

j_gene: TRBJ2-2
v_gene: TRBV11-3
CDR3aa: CASSLGVRDSTTGELFF

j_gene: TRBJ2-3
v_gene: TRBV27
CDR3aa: CASSLSVELAGFPLTDTQYF

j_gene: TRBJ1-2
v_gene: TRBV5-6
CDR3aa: CASSLGQGNLYGYTF

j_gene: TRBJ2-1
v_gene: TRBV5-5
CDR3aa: CASSFSWNEQFF

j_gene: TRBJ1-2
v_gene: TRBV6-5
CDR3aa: CASSLQGADSKGYTF

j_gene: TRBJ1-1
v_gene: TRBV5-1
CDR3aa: CASSKGAGPGSENTEAFF

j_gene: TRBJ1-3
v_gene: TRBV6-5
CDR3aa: CASGATHSGNTIYF

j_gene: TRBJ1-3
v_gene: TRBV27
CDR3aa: CASSSASGTGGFPSGNTIYF

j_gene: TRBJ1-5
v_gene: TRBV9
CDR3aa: CASSVGAGRNQPQHF

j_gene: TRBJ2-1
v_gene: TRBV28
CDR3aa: CASRGGDRINEQFF

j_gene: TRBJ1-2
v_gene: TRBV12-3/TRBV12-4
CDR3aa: CASSPFTGRGYTF

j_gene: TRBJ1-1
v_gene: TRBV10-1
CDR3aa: CASSATGDTEAFF

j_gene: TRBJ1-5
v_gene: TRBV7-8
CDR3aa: CASSLGQRQPQHF

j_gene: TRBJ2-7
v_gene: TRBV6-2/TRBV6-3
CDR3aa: CASSYRASGYEQYF

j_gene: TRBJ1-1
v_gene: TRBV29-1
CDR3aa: CSVGDPGGDRNTEAFF

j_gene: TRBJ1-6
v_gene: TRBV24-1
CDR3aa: CATSESDSRNSPLHF

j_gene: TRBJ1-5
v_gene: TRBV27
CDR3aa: CASSPGGIFSNQPQHF

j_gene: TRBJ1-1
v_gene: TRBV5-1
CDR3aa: CASSENAGTANTEAFF

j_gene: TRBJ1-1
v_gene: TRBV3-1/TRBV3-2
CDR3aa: CASSPRGEGTEAFF

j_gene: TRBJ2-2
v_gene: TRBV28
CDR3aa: CASSSFLGGYTGELFF

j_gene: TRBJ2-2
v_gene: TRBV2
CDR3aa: CASSAPSGGPTGELFF

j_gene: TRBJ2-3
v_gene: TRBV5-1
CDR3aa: CASSRDSATDTQYF

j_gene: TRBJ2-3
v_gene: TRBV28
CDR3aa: CASTRTSGQDTQYF

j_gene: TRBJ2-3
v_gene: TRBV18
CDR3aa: CASSPYSSGVATDTQYF

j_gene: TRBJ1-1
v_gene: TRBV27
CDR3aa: CASSPNRDTEAFF

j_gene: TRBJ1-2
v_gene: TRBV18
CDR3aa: CASSVTGTNGYTF

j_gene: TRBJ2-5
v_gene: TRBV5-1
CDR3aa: CASSSGQTQETQYF

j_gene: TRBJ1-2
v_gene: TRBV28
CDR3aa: CASRGQGNSYGYTF

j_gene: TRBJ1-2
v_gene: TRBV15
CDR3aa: CATRTGTGVRDTF

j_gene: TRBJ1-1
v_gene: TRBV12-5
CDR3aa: CASGFWDRGTEAFF

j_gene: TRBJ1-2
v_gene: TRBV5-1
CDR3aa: CASSLNLGQVGGYTF

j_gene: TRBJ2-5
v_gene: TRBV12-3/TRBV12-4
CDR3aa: CASKAGMLETQYF

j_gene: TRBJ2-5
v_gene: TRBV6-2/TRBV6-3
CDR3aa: CASSTAGFYQETQYF

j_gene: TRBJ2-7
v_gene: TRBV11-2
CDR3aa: CASSLGSREQYF

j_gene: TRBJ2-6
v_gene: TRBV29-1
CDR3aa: CSVSQGSPSGANVLTF

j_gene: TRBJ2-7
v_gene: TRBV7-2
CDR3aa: CASSSNRGAYEQYF

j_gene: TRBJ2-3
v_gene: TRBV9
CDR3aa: CASSPSAGGHTDTQYF

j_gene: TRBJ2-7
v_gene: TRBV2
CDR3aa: CASSPSLAGGISYEQYF

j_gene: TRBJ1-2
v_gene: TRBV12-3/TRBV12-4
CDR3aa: CASSLGQTQDYTF

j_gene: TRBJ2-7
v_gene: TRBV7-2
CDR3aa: CASSLRGQGLEQYF

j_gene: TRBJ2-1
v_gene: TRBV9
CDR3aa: CASSPRGNSPYNEQFF

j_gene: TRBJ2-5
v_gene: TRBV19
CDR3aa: CASSIVQGETQYF

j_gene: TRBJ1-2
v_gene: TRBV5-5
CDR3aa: CASSLILTNYGYTF

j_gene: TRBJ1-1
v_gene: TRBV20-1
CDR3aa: CSARGQREQIF

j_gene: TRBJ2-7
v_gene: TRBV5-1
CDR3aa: CASSATLAGDPYEQYF

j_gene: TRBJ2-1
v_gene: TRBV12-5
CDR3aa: CASGWGGAYNEQFF

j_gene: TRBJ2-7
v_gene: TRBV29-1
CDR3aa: CSVEGNQGYEQYF